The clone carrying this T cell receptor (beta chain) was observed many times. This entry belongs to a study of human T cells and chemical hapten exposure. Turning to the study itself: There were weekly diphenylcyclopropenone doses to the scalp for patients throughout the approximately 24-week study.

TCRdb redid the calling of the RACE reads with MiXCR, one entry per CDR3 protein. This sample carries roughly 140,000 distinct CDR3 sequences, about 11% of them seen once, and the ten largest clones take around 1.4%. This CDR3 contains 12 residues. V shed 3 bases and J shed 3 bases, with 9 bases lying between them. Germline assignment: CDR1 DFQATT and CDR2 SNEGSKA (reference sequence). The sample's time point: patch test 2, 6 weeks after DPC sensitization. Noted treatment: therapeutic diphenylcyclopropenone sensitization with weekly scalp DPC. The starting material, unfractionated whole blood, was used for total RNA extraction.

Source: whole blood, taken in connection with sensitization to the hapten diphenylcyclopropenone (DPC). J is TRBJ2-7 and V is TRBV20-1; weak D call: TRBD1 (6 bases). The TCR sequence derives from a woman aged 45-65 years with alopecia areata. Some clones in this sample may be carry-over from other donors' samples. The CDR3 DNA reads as TGCAGTGCTAGTCGACAGGACTACGAGCAGTACTTC. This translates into CSASRQDYEQYF.